This is a list of T cell receptor beta chains from one sample in a study of early T cells in non-severe SARS-CoV-2 infection. TCRdb reprocessed the 5' RACE reads with MiXCR, giving one entry per CDR3 protein. The sample yields 25,000 to 35,000 distinct CDR3 sequences, 4.5% to 6% seen once. Sequencing was carried out using whole blood. These TCRs come from an adult who was a healthcare worker with PCR-confirmed SARS-CoV-2 infection or an uninfected control (not recorded which). The CDR3 runs from the conserved cysteine through the conserved F or W. Fields, in order: J gene, CDR3 length, V gene, CDR3 protein.

J: TRBJ2-1
length: 17
V: TRBV29-1
CDR3: CSVVGYGVGSSYNEQFF

J: TRBJ1-4
length: 15
V: TRBV12-3/TRBV12-4
CDR3: CASRARDRTFEKLFF

J: -
length: 13
V: TRBV6-2/TRBV6-3
CDR3: CASTDDLSVPQYF

J: TRBJ1-4
length: 13
V: TRBV27
CDR3: CASSTGAGTFLFF

J: TRBJ2-5
length: 16
V: TRBV7-8
CDR3: CASSLGGSGVQETQYF

J: TRBJ1-6
length: 13
V: TRBV5-4
CDR3: CASSLLVNSPLHF

J: TRBJ2-1
length: 13
V: TRBV10-2
CDR3: CASGLGLYNEQFF

J: TRBJ2-5
length: 12
V: TRBV12-3/TRBV12-4
CDR3: CASSPGTSDKYF

J: TRBJ2-1
length: 13
V: TRBV6-6
CDR3: CASSCMYNNEQFF

J: TRBJ2-3
length: 14
V: TRBV29-1
CDR3: CSVVGTSATDTQYF

J: TRBJ2-1
length: 17
V: TRBV19
CDR3: CASSSLTGTENYNEQFF

J: TRBJ2-1
length: 17
V: TRBV7-6
CDR3: CASSLEVWTSLANEQFF

J: TRBJ2-1
length: 14
V: TRBV18
CDR3: CASSPPGVYNEQFF

J: TRBJ2-7
length: 16
V: TRBV4-1
CDR3: CASSQDGQAAVDEQYF

J: TRBJ1-6
length: 15
V: TRBV7-6
CDR3: CASSLGSYANSPLHF

J: TRBJ2-3
length: 15
V: TRBV4-1
CDR3: CASGPEGAPTDTQYF